The rows below give T cell receptor beta chains drawn from one sample of a study of T cell changes during pregnancy in multiple sclerosis. Generated by immunoSEQ multiplex PCR, the TCRdb table keeps only in-frame clones and is missing some. The sample contains 80,000 to 100,000 clones, approximately 93% of which appear only once. This material consisted of peripheral blood, taken after pregnancy. These receptor sequences come from a female donor with multiple sclerosis, enrolled in a pregnancy study. The CDR3 runs from the conserved cysteine through the conserved F or W. Fields, in order: V gene, CDR3 length, CDR3 protein.

>TRBV14|14
CASSQVVGGTEAFF
>TRBV7-2|15
CASSFSSLGAYEQYF
>TRBV28|17
CASTRPGLAGGGETQYF
>TRBV9|15
CASSTSTGPNTEAFF
>TRBV19|12
CASSMGSEGYTF
>TRBV5-1|15
CASRAPGTGKETQYF
>TRBV7-9|15
CASVAGGEDTGELFF
>TRBV2|15
CASRLAGASSYEQYF
>TRBV27|15
CASSSRPDTGYGYTF
>TRBV4-2|16
CASSALQGGFNQPQHF
>TRBV28|14
CASSLRGGGQPQHF
>TRBV7-6|14
CASSPGQGIEKLFF
>TRBV30|13
CACTGTVSYEQYF
>TRBV7-2|16
CASSLASRGAGYEQYF
>TRBV7-6|18
CASSLDSPGTGYKNIQYF
>TRBV6-5|14
CASSSGGLGNTIYF
>TRBV11-2|17
CASSLDRRDRGGETQYF
>TRBV5-1|14
CASSLDGTADTQYF
>TRBV11-3|16
CASSLGSSGLFDTQYF
>TRBV28|16
CASSFIGRDRNYGYTF
>TRBV29-1|15
CSVETTGRSPYEQYF
>TRBV18|13
CASSPIQGTEAFF
>TRBV11-2|15
CASSFRTSAQETQYF
>TRBV19|12
CASASGIYEQYF
>TRBV5-4|15
CASSPGLGTAYEQYF
>TRBV6-1|15
CASSKGQSMNTEAFF
>TRBV29-1|14
CSATAGWGGYEQYF
>TRBV5-1|13
CASSLQGSTEAFF
>TRBV7-2|13
CASSLAGVNEQFF
>TRBV4-1|15
CASSQTGVSQETQYF
>TRBV5-4|15
CASSLFGGGGYEQYF
>TRBV30|17
CAWATAVRTPRGDEQFF
>TRBV7-2|18
CASSLFGLAGGPTDTQYF
>TRBV7-3|14
CASSLLGVQDGYTF
>TRBV7-8|17
CASSLEGTGFRGTEAFF
>TRBV9|16
CASSVGGGLLTGELFF
>TRBV19|12
CASLTGWSGYTF
>TRBV11-2|12
CASSFFSTEAFF
>TRBV9|16
CASSVTSGRPTGELFF
>TRBV27|13
CASSLRGNTEAFF